Listed below are T cell receptor beta chains from one sample, sequenced in a study of cytomegalovirus exposure and HLA in healthy donors. The protocol was immunoSEQ multiplex PCR, while the TCRdb copy is restricted to in-frame clones and leaves out a portion. The repertoire consists of around 210,000 clones, with about 85% occurring once and the leading ten covering 0.2% to 0.25%. Sequenced material: PBMCs. The receptors come from a girl aged 2 to 9 in good health and CMV-seronegative. The CDR3 runs from the conserved cysteine through the conserved F or W. Fields, in order: D gene, clone size, J gene, V gene, CDR3 protein, CDR3 DNA. D genes are given only for firm matches. Not every row has a clone size; where given, it reads once, few, many or a size class.

d_gene: NA; abundance: NA; j_gene: TRBJ2-7; v_gene: TRBV7-9; CDR3aa: CASSLHFSEPYEQYF; CDR3nt: TGTGCCAGCAGCTTACATTTTAGTGAGCCCTACGAGCAGTACTTC
d_gene: TRBD1; abundance: NA; j_gene: TRBJ1-2; v_gene: TRBV6-1; CDR3aa: CASSDRGGREDGYTF; CDR3nt: TGTGCCAGCAGTGATAGAGGGGGCAGGGAAGATGGCTACACCTTC
d_gene: TRBD2; abundance: NA; j_gene: TRBJ2-2; v_gene: TRBV2; CDR3aa: CASSEERGPWELFF; CDR3nt: TGTGCCAGCAGTGAAGAGCGGGGGCCGTGGGAGCTGTTTTTT
d_gene: NA; abundance: NA; j_gene: TRBJ1-6; v_gene: TRBV5-6; CDR3aa: CASSPTTGGASYNSPLHF; CDR3nt: TGTGCCAGCAGCCCAACGACCGGCGGGGCATCCTATAATTCACCCCTCCACTTT
d_gene: TRBD1; abundance: once; j_gene: TRBJ2-7; v_gene: TRBV9; CDR3aa: CASIRGLIWNYEQYF; CDR3nt: TGTGCCAGCATCAGGGGGCTTATTTGGAACTACGAGCAGTACTTC
d_gene: NA; abundance: NA; j_gene: TRBJ2-5; v_gene: TRBV2; CDR3aa: CASSRGFEFGETQYF; CDR3nt: TGTGCCAGCAGTCGTGGATTTGAGTTCGGGGAGACCCAGTACTTC
d_gene: NA; abundance: once; j_gene: TRBJ1-1; v_gene: TRBV30; CDR3aa: CAWRLRMREMNTEAFF; CDR3nt: TGTGCCTGGAGACTCCGAATGAGGGAAATGAACACTGAAGCTTTCTTT
d_gene: TRBD2; abundance: NA; j_gene: TRBJ2-5; v_gene: TRBV4-1; CDR3aa: CASSQDPSGQETQYF; CDR3nt: TGCGCCAGCAGCCAAGACCCTAGCGGACAAGAGACCCAGTACTTC
d_gene: NA; abundance: NA; j_gene: TRBJ2-7; v_gene: TRBV2; CDR3aa: CASRYRDSGLYEQYF; CDR3nt: TGTGCCAGCAGATACCGGGACTCCGGCCTCTACGAGCAGTACTTC
d_gene: TRBD2; abundance: NA; j_gene: TRBJ2-1; v_gene: TRBV5-1; CDR3aa: CASSLSTSGGYNEQFF; CDR3nt: TGCGCCAGCAGCCTCTCAACTAGCGGTGGTTACAATGAGCAGTTCTTC
d_gene: NA; abundance: NA; j_gene: TRBJ2-7; v_gene: TRBV6-6; CDR3aa: CASSGYRAYEQYF; CDR3nt: TGTGCCAGCAGCGGCTACAGGGCCTACGAGCAGTACTTC
d_gene: TRBD1; abundance: NA; j_gene: TRBJ2-7; v_gene: TRBV10-3; CDR3aa: CAISEPGQISYEQYF; CDR3nt: TGTGCCATCAGTGAGCCGGGACAGATCTCCTACGAGCAGTACTTC
d_gene: NA; abundance: NA; j_gene: TRBJ1-6; v_gene: TRBV5-6; CDR3aa: CASSFNLQRGGRGNSPLHF; CDR3nt: TGTGCCAGCAGCTTCAACCTTCAACGGGGGGGCAGAGGGAATTCACCCCTCCACTTT
d_gene: NA; abundance: NA; j_gene: TRBJ2-1; v_gene: TRBV2; CDR3aa: CASRSRISYNEQFF; CDR3nt: TGTGCCAGCAGGTCTAGGATCTCCTACAATGAGCAGTTCTTC
d_gene: TRBD2; abundance: NA; j_gene: TRBJ2-5; v_gene: TRBV11-2; CDR3aa: CASSRGLAGGLQETQYF; CDR3nt: TGTGCCAGCAGCAGGGGACTAGCGGGAGGCCTTCAAGAGACCCAGTACTTC
d_gene: NA; abundance: once; j_gene: TRBJ1-1; v_gene: TRBV4-2; CDR3aa: CASSQGGPRKAFF; CDR3nt: TGTGCCAGCAGCCAAGGAGGGCCGAGAAAAGCTTTCTTT
d_gene: TRBD1; abundance: few; j_gene: TRBJ1-6; v_gene: TRBV6-6; CDR3aa: CASKQTGGGSPLHF; CDR3nt: TGTGCCAGCAAACAAACAGGGGGCGGTTCACCCCTCCACTTT
d_gene: TRBD1; abundance: NA; j_gene: TRBJ1-6; v_gene: TRBV11-2; CDR3aa: CASSQTGQIYNSPLHF; CDR3nt: TGTGCCAGCAGCCAAACGGGACAGATTTATAATTCACCCCTCCACTTT
d_gene: NA; abundance: few; j_gene: TRBJ2-7; v_gene: TRBV4-2; CDR3aa: CASSQDARGGYREQYF; CDR3nt: TGTGCCAGCAGCCAAGATGCGAGGGGGGGCTATCGCGAGCAGTACTTC
d_gene: TRBD2; abundance: NA; j_gene: TRBJ2-5; v_gene: TRBV4-2; CDR3aa: CASSSTSGRYQETQYF; CDR3nt: TGTGCCAGCAGCTCAACTAGCGGCCGCTACCAAGAGACCCAGTACTTC
d_gene: TRBD2; abundance: NA; j_gene: TRBJ2-3; v_gene: TRBV2; CDR3aa: CASSPIAGGITDTQYF; CDR3nt: TGTGCCAGCAGCCCAATAGCGGGAGGAATTACAGATACGCAGTATTTT
d_gene: NA; abundance: NA; j_gene: TRBJ2-5; v_gene: TRBV19; CDR3aa: CASSSQPLQRLLQETQYF; CDR3nt: TGTGCCAGTAGTTCCCAACCCCTTCAACGGTTACTCCAAGAGACCCAGTACTTC
d_gene: NA; abundance: NA; j_gene: TRBJ2-5; v_gene: TRBV6-1; CDR3aa: CASSPRLLQETQYF; CDR3nt: TGTGCCAGCAGCCCCAGACTTCTACAAGAGACCCAGTACTTC
d_gene: NA; abundance: few; j_gene: TRBJ1-4; v_gene: TRBV2; CDR3aa: CASRAGWSEKLFF; CDR3nt: TGTGCCAGCAGGGCCGGGTGGAGTGAAAAACTGTTTTTT
d_gene: TRBD2; abundance: NA; j_gene: TRBJ2-3; v_gene: TRBV19; CDR3aa: CASSTSGLAGGSTDTQYF; CDR3nt: TGTGCCAGTAGTACGTCGGGACTAGCGGGAGGTAGCACAGATACGCAGTATTTT
d_gene: TRBD2; abundance: NA; j_gene: TRBJ2-7; v_gene: TRBV7-2; CDR3aa: CASSVTSGSSYEQYF; CDR3nt: TGTGCCAGCAGCGTGACTAGCGGGAGCTCCTACGAGCAGTACTTC
d_gene: NA; abundance: NA; j_gene: TRBJ1-4; v_gene: TRBV6-5; CDR3aa: CASSYQGGEKLFF; CDR3nt: TGTGCCAGCAGTTATCAGGGTGGTGAAAAACTGTTTTTT
d_gene: TRBD2; abundance: NA; j_gene: TRBJ2-1; v_gene: TRBV4-2; CDR3aa: CASSQTKAGGHRNEQFF; CDR3nt: TGTGCCAGCAGCCAAACTAAAGCGGGGGGGCATAGGAATGAGCAGTTCTTC
d_gene: TRBD1; abundance: NA; j_gene: TRBJ1-3; v_gene: TRBV7-2; CDR3aa: CASSFSLGQLNTIYF; CDR3nt: TGTGCCAGCAGCTTCTCCTTGGGACAGCTAAACACCATATATTTT
d_gene: TRBD2; abundance: NA; j_gene: TRBJ2-7; v_gene: TRBV5-4; CDR3aa: CASSLRVAGDYEQYF; CDR3nt: TGTGCCAGCAGCTTAAGGGTAGCGGGAGACTACGAGCAGTACTTC
d_gene: NA; abundance: NA; j_gene: TRBJ2-7; v_gene: TRBV20-1; CDR3aa: CSARDTYEQYF; CDR3nt: TGCAGTGCTAGAGACACCTACGAGCAGTACTTC
d_gene: NA; abundance: NA; j_gene: TRBJ1-1; v_gene: TRBV19; CDR3aa: CASSPRLTGRNTEAFF; CDR3nt: TGTGCCAGTAGTCCGCGACTCACAGGGAGGAACACTGAAGCTTTCTTT
d_gene: NA; abundance: NA; j_gene: TRBJ2-3; v_gene: TRBV2; CDR3aa: CASREGGGETDTQYF; CDR3nt: TGTGCCAGCAGGGAAGGGGGGGGCGAAACAGATACGCAGTATTTT
d_gene: NA; abundance: once; j_gene: TRBJ1-1; v_gene: TRBV30; CDR3aa: CAWTQGVTEAFF; CDR3nt: TGTGCCTGGACGCAAGGGGTCACTGAAGCTTTCTTT
d_gene: NA; abundance: NA; j_gene: TRBJ2-1; v_gene: TRBV6-6; CDR3aa: CASSPTLRARVNEQFF; CDR3nt: TGTGCCAGCAGCCCCACCTTGCGGGCGAGGGTCAATGAGCAGTTCTTC
d_gene: TRBD1; abundance: once; j_gene: TRBJ2-7; v_gene: TRBV6-5; CDR3aa: CASSYSGGTGLEQYF; CDR3nt: TGTGCCAGCAGTTACTCGGGGGGGACAGGGCTCGAGCAGTACTTC